Each of the 3 T cell receptor beta chains below was sequenced from the same sample in a study of glioma-infiltrating T cells. Amplification of TCR alpha and beta CDR3 regions from RNA used iRepertoire nested multiplex PCR. TCRdb independently ran MiXCR on the multiplex PCR reads; one entry per CDR3 protein. Among under 200,000 distinct CDR3 sequences listed, more than 35% were seen once. Sequenced: glioma tissue, nonneoplastic brain tissue, or PBMCs (not recorded which). These receptors originate from a human donor with low-grade glioma or glioblastoma, undergoing nonglioma brain surgery, or in good health (not recorded which).

In its sample, this clonotype was seen many times. The chain has TRBV27 and TRBJ2-7; 8 nucleotides line up with TRBD1. The CDR3 contains 18 residues. J lost 3 bases, V lost 0 bases, and 13 bases had no gene match. The germline gives CDR1 MNHEY, CDR2 SMNVEV (reference sequence). The chain's CDR3 is CASSLSMAGGMGVYEQYF. CDR3 in DNA: TGTGCCAGCAGTTTATCGATGGCAGGGGGCATGGGGGTCTACGAGCAGTACTTC.

The V call is TRBV19, the J call TRBJ2-1, with 9 bases aligning to TRBD2. Looked up from germline, CDR1 is LNHDA and CDR2 is SQIVND (reference sequence). This CDR3 contains 16 residues. V dropped 7 bases and J dropped 8; count of bases not matched to a gene: 15. CDR3 DNA sequence: TGTGCCAGTACCCCACCCAGGGCGGGAGGGCGAGATGAGCAGTTCTTC. Its protein is CASTPPRAGGRDEQFF.

About this clonotype: This sequence may be a read error, since a much larger clone differs from it by one base. The rearrangement links TRBV20-1 to TRBJ2-3; the D call may be TRBD1 or TRBD2 (5 bases each). This CDR3 has 14 amino acids. Trimming shortened V by 0 bases and J by 1 base, and 8 bases separated the two germline ends. Germline assignment: CDR1 DFQATT and CDR2 SNEGSKA (reference sequence). The DNA for the CDR3 is TGCAGTGCTAGAGAGACAGCGGGCACAGATACGCAGTATTTT. The encoded protein is CSARETAGTDTQYF.